One sample yielded the 9 T cell receptor beta chains listed below, sequenced in a study of technical replicates of blood from a few donors. Sequencing used immunoSEQ multiplex PCR; TCRdb keeps in-frame clones, though not all of them. The sample has tens of thousands of clones; more than 90% are singletons. Sample: T cells isolated from PBMCs. Every receptor here comes from a human donor in good health.

The gene calls are TRBV30 and TRBJ2-1; tentatively, D is TRBD2 (6 bases). Per germline, CDR1 GTSNPN and CDR2 SVGIG (reference sequence). The CDR3 contains 14 residues. V was pared by 0 bases and J by 10 bases, with 16 bases between. CDR3 bases: TGTGCCTGGAGTGTTGCGGGTGTGGGGGGAGAGCAGTTCTTC. It is translated as CAWSVAGVGGEQFF.

The chain joins TRBV5-1 to TRBJ2-2; D remains unclear. This CDR3 region has 14 residues. The V end lost 0 bases, the J end lost 6 bases, and 9 bases lay between the germline ends. CDR1 is SGHRS and CDR2 is YFSETQ in the germline V gene. The CDR3 nucleotides read TGCGCCAGCAGCTTGGGACAATTGGCCGGGGAGCTGTTTTTT. Protein product: CASSLGQLAGELFF.

The chain employs TRBV4-1 and TRBJ2-1; D is undetermined. CDR3 length equals 14 residues. CDR1 is MGHRA and CDR2 is YSYEKL in the germline V gene. V lost 4 bases, J lost 3 bases, and 10 bases lay in between. CDR3 DNA sequence: TGCGCCAGCAGCCGTGGCTCAAGCTACAATGAGCAGTTCTTC. It encodes CASSRGSSYNEQFF.

The chain recombines TRBV12-5 with TRBJ1-5, with unresolved D. Germline V lookup: CDR1 LGHNT, CDR2 FRNRAP. V was trimmed by 2 bases and J by 4 bases, leaving 15 bases between them. The CDR3 extends over 16 amino acids. CDR3 in amino acids: CASGLPDGEINQPQHF. The CDR3 region has the DNA TGTGCTAGTGGTTTGCCCGACGGAGAAATAAATCAGCCCCAGCATTTT.

The chain recombines TRBV7-9 with TRBJ1-1; TRBD1 is a possible D gene (6 bases). Germline CDR1 is SEHNR and CDR2 is FQNEAQ (reference sequence). The CDR3 covers 16 residues. V lost 4 bases, J lost 1 base, and 16 bases lay in between. The CDR3 DNA follows: TGTGCCAGCAGCTCTACGGGGGGCGATTGGAACACTGAAGCTTTCTTT. Translating gives CASSSTGGDWNTEAFF. Full variable domain (missing parts from reference TRBV7-9 and TRBJ1-1): DTGVSQNPRHKITKRGQNVTFRCDPISEHNRLYWYRQTLGQGPEFLTYFQNEAQLEKSRLLSDRFSAERPKGSFSTLEIQRTEQGDSAMYLCASSSTGGDWNTEAFFGQGTRLTVV.

This clone was counted a single time. The V call is TRBV5-4, the J call TRBJ2-1; 10 bases map to TRBD1. Germline CDR1 is SGHNT and CDR2 is YYREEE (reference sequence). The CDR3 covers 16 residues. Trimming cost V 3 bases and J 2 bases; bases outside gene matches: 5. The CDR3 protein is CASSYYGTGAYNEQFF. The CDR3, as DNA: TGTGCCAGCAGCTACTACGGGACAGGGGCCTACAATGAGCAGTTCTTC.

V is TRBV28 and J is TRBJ2-7, with a possible D match to TRBD2 (6 bases). The CDR3 totals 16 residues. The germline V and J ends were trimmed by 5 bases and 0 bases, with 17 bases remaining between them. Germline V gene lookup returns CDR1 MDHEN and CDR2 SYDVKM. In DNA form, the CDR3 reads TGTGCCAGCAGTCTCCCAGCTAGCGCAAACTCCTACGAGCAGTACTTC. Its translation is CASSLPASANSYEQYF.

This chain links TRBV4-1 with TRBJ2-7; D uncertain. This CDR3 region has 11 residues. Germline CDR1 and CDR2: MGHRA and YSYEKL. With 0 bases removed from V and 8 bases from J, the gap between germline ends came to 5 bases. CDR3 sequence reads: CASSQDLQQYF. The DNA of the CDR3 is TGCGCCAGCAGCCAAGATCTCCAGCAGTACTTC.

V gene TRBV4-1 combines with J gene TRBJ2-1, with 11 bases lining up with TRBD2. The ends lost 1 base at V and 7 bases at J; junction bases unmatched: 6. The CDR3 is made up of 16 amino acids. CDR1 is MGHRA, CDR2 YSYEKL, per germline. DNA of the CDR3: TGCGCCAGCAGCCAAGTAACTAGCGGGAGAGGGAATGAGCAGTTCTTC. It encodes CASSQVTSGRGNEQFF.